Below, one T cell receptor (beta chain) is given with its context. The length of the CDR3 is 15 residues. Germline loops: CDR1 SGHRS, CDR2 YFSETQ. The trim removed 4 bases at V and 4 bases at J, leaving 8 bases unmatched. In the authors' workflow: It was from reference gene primer amplification that nucleated cell counts were estimated. The repertoire was sequenced with immunoSEQ multiplex PCR; TCRdb's copy has only in-frame clones and lacks some. V and J calls and clone size are those listed in that table; D and trimming were worked out from the DNA. Of 250,000 to 400,000 clones detected, roughly 90% appear once; the ten largest clones hold 2.5% to 3.5%. This specimen comes from a study of blood T cell repertoires in COVID-19. Study-wide context: PBMCs, B-cell-depleted T cells, or T cells were the source of the cDNA or gDNA that made up the material.

Seattle's cohort entered during active infection and was followed longitudinally. The chain links TRBV5-1 to TRBJ1-1; 9 positions agree with TRBD1. The clonotype comes from a woman in her 30s with COVID-19, enrolled during active disease. Sequenced: peripheral blood. The CDR3, as DNA: TGCGCCAGCAGCAAACAGGGGGCCGCAGGCACTGAAGCTTTCTTT. Translating gives CASSKQGAAGTEAFF.